The rows below give T cell receptor beta chains drawn from one sample of a study of regulatory T cells in long-lasting Graves disease. TCRdb re-derived calls from the multiplex PCR reads in MiXCR, one entry per CDR3 protein. The sample contains some 560,000 distinct CDR3 sequences, approximately 16% of which appear only once. The sample also formed part of further work on T cells in Graves' hyperthyroidism and ophthalmopathy.

This material consisted of peripheral blood mononuclear cells (PBMCs), taken at new diagnosis, from a patient treated with antithyroid drugs. The receptors stem from a woman aged 35-65 years with Graves disease. CDR3s include the opening cysteine and the closing phenylalanine or tryptophan.

v_call,cdr3_aa
TRBV11-2,CASSPRQAANEKLFF
TRBV7-6,CASSLESGGQGIYGYTF
TRBV10-3,CAISGGQGAFEQYF
TRBV20-1,CSINTGEFPEAFF
TRBV7-2,CASSLMGAGNTEAFF
TRBV30,CAWYERGKLGFF
TRBV10-3,CAISFSGGADNEQFF
TRBV6-9,CASSSFRDNHGYTF
TRBV2,CASHARGGTNSPLHF
TRBV3-1,CASSQDRSGQETQYF
TRBV19,CASSIEVGQSNEQFF
TRBV28,CASRSGAAGGETQYF
TRBV12-3/TRBV12-4,CASRWTSATDTQYF
TRBV4-1,CASSRLAANLQETQYF
TRBV10-2,CASRDRGQNTGELFF
TRBV5-1,CASSLEGGGSDTQYF
TRBV2,CASIVVPGGSGANVLTF
TRBV14,CASSLLGGETPLHF
TRBV28,CASSWDRGGLSNQPQHF
TRBV3-1,CASSQDARQGATNEQFF
TRBV18,CASSQQENYGYTF
TRBV6-2/TRBV6-3,CASQGDTDTQYF
TRBV3-1,CASSQDGPNTEAFF
TRBV10-1,CASSESGGGVETQYF
TRBV12-3/TRBV12-4,CASSLANGQGVSPLHF
TRBV19,CASSNRTVYQPQHF
TRBV13,CASSSFHGTPGNEQYF
TRBV3-1,CASSQQGGGNTDTQYF
TRBV5-6,CASSSTGQRVWNTEAFF
TRBV18,CASSPGAKETQYF
TRBV27,CASSRRGQGGEKLFF
TRBV18,CASSPQRGAADTQYF
TRBV9,CASSVDGYEAFF
TRBV7-2,CASPTSGGLNTGELFF
TRBV12-3/TRBV12-4,CASSLLGVNTEAFF
TRBV7-8,CASSFRVTANTEAFF
TRBV19,CASSIAGTGVENEQFF
TRBV4-1,CASSQRMDSGNTIYF
TRBV5-8,CASSLPGTAHQETQYF
TRBV5-1,CASSNVGGTDTQYF
TRBV18,CASSPPTGGYYNEQFF
TRBV3-1,CASSPSSYYNEKLFF
TRBV7-2,CASSPARTSGGAHEQFF
TRBV12-3/TRBV12-4,CASSAGTLEGCGYTF
TRBV12-3/TRBV12-4,CASSFAAANTGELFF
TRBV6-1,CASSPRTLLGETQYF
TRBV5-1,CASSFGTGQSYGYTF
TRBV29-1,CSVLYGWGNQPQHF
TRBV28,CASRGQAYNQPQHF
TRBV7-3,CASSASGPNTEAFF
TRBV12-3/TRBV12-4,CASSRMDQPQHF
TRBV13,CASSFESSSTDTQYF
TRBV12-3/TRBV12-4,CASTRGATAKNIQYF
TRBV7-9,CASSKPPGQGANTGELFF
TRBV20-1,CSATGGRQPQHF
TRBV9,CASSVAGNYYEQYF
TRBV2,CASIRQDPEQFF